The next 13 T cell receptor beta chains were all read from a single sample in a study of cytomegalovirus exposure and HLA in healthy donors (dated by TCRdb to about 2017). The protocol used for the library was the immunoSEQ multiplex PCR assay. TCRdb obtained this table from immuneACCESS and retained in-frame rearrangements with V and J assigned. These tables miss some clones; where compared with another copy, unresolved V genes account for less than half of the shortfall, and the remainder is unexplained. The sample records some 68,000 clones, approximately 97% of which are singletons. Of the sample, 2% to 2.5% falls within the top ten clones. The sample taken for sequencing was PBMCs. The origin of the receptors is a man between 18 and 29 years old in good health and CMV-seronegative.

The chain combines TRBV7-3 with TRBJ2-1, with 7 bases aligning to TRBD1. Germline-derived CDR1 and CDR2 are SGHTA and FQGTGA. The CDR3 consists of 14 residues. J lost 5 bases, V lost 5 bases, and 6 bases had no gene match. The CDR3 DNA reads TGTGCCAGCAGCGCAGGGGGAACAGACAATGAGCAGTTCTTC. This sequence encodes CASSAGGTDNEQFF.

This clone was seen only once. This rearrangement joins TRBV6-1 to TRBJ2-4, with D possibly matching TRBD2 (6 bases). With 7 bases removed from V and 7 bases from J, the gap between germline ends came to 17 bases. CDR1 and CDR2 (germline): MNHNS, SASEGT. This CDR3 is 14 amino acids long. The CDR3 DNA reads as TGTGCCAGCAAGGTCCGGGACTCAGGGAACATTCAGTACTTC. Translation: CASKVRDSGNIQYF.

V gene TRBV27 combines with J gene TRBJ2-7; TRBD1 might be the D (6 bases). The V gene's germline CDR1 is MNHEY and CDR2 SMNVEV (reference sequence). V gave up 3 bases and J gave up 2 bases, with 14 bases separating them. The CDR3 sequence is 15 residues long. The CDR3 sequence: CASSLSGTSTYEQYF. The CDR3 DNA reads as TGTGCCAGCAGTTTGTCCGGGACATCGACCTACGAGCAGTACTTC.

The chain joins TRBV6-5 to TRBJ1-2; possibly TRBD1 for D (5 bases). Trimming removed 0 bases at V and 4 bases at J, with 12 bases between. The CDR3 loop spans 15 amino acids. Germline V gives CDR1 MNHEY, CDR2 SVGAGI. The CDR3 DNA reads TGTGCCAGCAGTTACTCGGGAGGGGTGGGCTATGGCTACACCTTC. Its protein product is CASSYSGGVGYGYTF.

The chain recombines TRBV7-8 with TRBJ1-1, with 7 bases that match TRBD1. The V gene's germline CDR1 is SGHVS and CDR2 FQNEAQ. The CDR3 runs to 15 residues. V dropped 4 bases and J dropped 0; count of bases not matched to a gene: 5. DNA for the CDR3: TGTGCCAGCAGCTCCAACAGGGGCCTGAACACTGAAGCTTTCTTT. Translation gives CASSSNRGLNTEAFF.

This clone was seen just once. The rearrangement links TRBV6-5 to TRBJ1-1; the D gene is possibly TRBD1 (5 bases). Germline loops: CDR1 MNHEY, CDR2 SVGAGI. Trimming removed 0 bases from V and 4 bases from J, with 12 bases in between. This CDR3 region has 15 residues. The chain's CDR3 is CASSYSIGTSTEAFF. The DNA of the CDR3 is TGTGCCAGCAGTTACTCGATTGGGACTAGCACTGAAGCTTTCTTT.

The chain is built from TRBV4-1 and TRBJ2-7, with TRBD1 matching 9 bases. The CDR3 extends over 14 amino acids. Per germline, CDR1 MGHRA and CDR2 YSYEKL. J was trimmed by 2 bases and V by 3 bases; bases with no gene match: 2. CDR3 DNA: TGCGCCAGCAGCCAGGACAGGGGAGCCTACGAGCAGTACTTC. Residues: CASSQDRGAYEQYF.

The rearrangement uses TRBV7-8 and TRBJ2-5; D is unresolved. V lost 5 bases, J lost 7 bases, and 8 bases lay in between. The germline CDR1 and CDR2 sequences are SGHVS and FQNEAQ. CDR3 length: 11 residues. CDR3 nucleotides: TGTGCCAGCAGCGCCCAGTGGACCCAGTACTTC. As protein: CASSAQWTQYF.

The chain uses TRBV2 and TRBJ2-4, with D perhaps matching TRBD1 (6 bases). The V gene's germline CDR1 is SNHLY and CDR2 FYNNEI. This CDR3 is built from 16 residues. V was cut by 4 bases and J by 2 bases, with 15 bases left in between. The CDR3 nucleotides are TGTGCCAGCAGTGGGACAGTGAGGGGGTCCAAAAACATTCAGTACTTC. It translates to CASSGTVRGSKNIQYF.

V is TRBV18 and J is TRBJ2-6, with 10 bases fitting TRBD2. Germline-derived CDR1 and CDR2 are KGHSH and LQKENI. V was clipped by 3 bases and J by 3 bases; unmatched bases: 8. The CDR3 loop spans 18 amino acids. Written as DNA, the CDR3 is TGTGCCAGCTCACCTCGGCTAGCGGGAGACTTTGGGGCCAACGTCCTGACTTTC. This sequence encodes CASSPRLAGDFGANVLTF.

Written as DNA, the CDR3 is TGTGCCAGCAGCTCTCAAGGGGTGTGCAATGAGCAGTTCTTC. The encoded protein is CASSSQGVCNEQFF. The rearrangement joins TRBV12-1 to TRBJ2-1; TRBD1 is taken as the D call from the table, unchecked against the DNA. TRBV12-1 constitutes a pseudogene. CDR3 size: 14 residues.

This rearrangement joins TRBV6-4 to TRBJ1-2; no reliable D call. CDR1 and CDR2 from the germline V gene are MRHNA and SNTAGT. The V and J ends lost 3 bases and 4 bases respectively, with 18 bases between them. The CDR3 runs to 16 residues. The CDR3 sequence is CASSDNSGGEIYGYTF. The CDR3 bases are TGTGCCAGCAGTGATAATTCCGGCGGAGAAATCTATGGCTACACCTTC.

The V gene is TRBV11-2, the J gene TRBJ1-2; D is undetermined. Trimming pared 4 bases from V and 4 bases from J, leaving 10 bases between. In germline, CDR1 is SGHAT, CDR2 FQNNGV. The CDR3 has 13 amino acids. Here the CDR3 reads CASSSWSLYGYTF. The CDR3 DNA reads TGTGCCAGCAGCTCCTGGAGTCTCTATGGCTACACCTTC.